The 27 T cell receptor beta chains listed next were all sequenced from one sample in a study of CD8+CD57+ T cells in acquired aplastic anemia. Genomic DNA, the template, was used for profiling of the TCR beta VDJ and CDR3. MiXCR, applied by TCRdb to the reads, yields one record per CDR3 protein. The data contain around 190,000 distinct CDR3 sequences, around 50% of them singletons. Previously, flow cytometry had revealed CD8+CD57+ cell expansion in the patients chosen for sequencing. Sequenced: sorted CD4+, CD8+, or CD8+CD57+ T cells (not recorded which) from PBMCs. The receptors originated from a human donor with aplastic anemia.

The rearrangement joins TRBV10-3 to TRBJ1-5; TRBD1 aligns across 11 bases. Unmatched junction bases numbered 5, after V lost 2 bases and J lost 5 bases. The CDR3 loop spans 16 amino acids. CDR1 is ENHRY and CDR2 is SYGVKD in the germline V gene. The CDR3 loop is CAISEQGQGGDQPQHF. In DNA, the CDR3 is TGTGCCATCAGTGAGCAGGGACAGGGGGGTGATCAGCCCCAGCATTTT.

Comments on this clonotype: A much larger clone sits a single nucleotide away, making a read error possible. The CDR3 DNA reads TGCGGCAGCAGCTTGGCTGTAGGCTCAAGGTGGAACACTGAAGCTTTCTTT. Encoded protein: CGSSLAVGSRWNTEAFF. The rearrangement uses TRBV5-1 and TRBJ1-1; D uncertain. The germline gives CDR1 SGHRS, CDR2 YFSETQ. This CDR3 is built from 17 residues.

J is TRBJ2-1 and V is TRBV20-1; D not certain. The V end was cut by 6 bases, the J end by 0 bases, with 15 bases between. The CDR3 contains 15 residues. Germline V CDR1 and CDR2: DFQATT, SNEGSKA (reference sequence). CDR3 amino acids: CSAKTGSSSYNEQFF. The DNA of the CDR3 is TGCAGTGCAAAGACCGGGTCCAGCTCCTACAATGAGCAGTTCTTC.

This clonotype was counted between two and nine times. V usage is TRBV4-2 and J usage is TRBJ1-4, with unresolved D. This CDR3 is built from 18 residues. The germline V gene has CDR1 LGHNA and CDR2 YNFKEQ. Trimming cost V 0 bases and J 0 bases, with 14 bases left between them. Written as DNA, the CDR3 is TGTGCCAGCAGCCAAGATGCGTATGCAGCATCAACTAATGAAAAACTGTTTTTT. Translating it yields CASSQDAYAASTNEKLFF.

V usage is TRBV19 and J usage is TRBJ1-5, with D unclear. CDR1 and CDR2 from the germline V gene are LNHDA and SQIVND (reference sequence). The V and J ends lost 3 bases and 4 bases respectively, with 7 bases between them. The CDR3 length is 13 residues. The CDR3, as DNA: TGTGCCAGTAGTATTAGTGAGAATCAGCCCCAGCATTTT. It translates to CASSISENQPQHF.

CDR3 sequence (DNA): TGCAGTGCTAGAGATCATCGGGCCGGGACTTTCAACACCGGGGAGCTGTTTTTT. It is translated as CSARDHRAGTFNTGELFF. This sequence joins TRBV20-1 and TRBJ2-2, with D possibly being TRBD2 (6 bases). This CDR3 is built from 18 residues. CDR1 and CDR2 (germline): DFQATT, SNEGSKA (reference sequence). The V end was cut by 0 bases, the J end by 2 bases, with 19 bases between.

The gene calls are TRBV27 and TRBJ2-7, with D possibly matching TRBD2 (5 bases). V lost 4 bases to trimming and J lost 4 bases, with 14 bases between them. Germline assignment: CDR1 MNHEY and CDR2 SMNVEV (reference sequence). This CDR3 has 14 amino acids. CDR3 sequence: CASSYTGIQYEQYF. The CDR3 DNA sequence: TGTGCCAGCAGTTACACCGGGATACAATACGAGCAGTACTTC.

This clonotype was detected many times. The V gene is TRBV6-5, the J gene TRBJ2-7, with 10 bases aligning to TRBD2. The germline gives CDR1 MNHEY, CDR2 SVGAGI. The length of the CDR3 is 14 residues. V lost 4 bases to trimming and J lost 4 bases; unmatched junction nucleotides: 4. Here the CDR3 reads CASSLLAGKYEQYF. DNA of the CDR3: TGTGCCAGCAGTTTACTAGCGGGGAAGTACGAGCAGTACTTC.

This clonotype has more than one count but fewer than ten. This chain connects TRBV27 to TRBJ2-7, with D possibly TRBD1 on 6 matching bases. This CDR3 is built from 14 residues. The germline V gene encodes CDR1 MNHEY and CDR2 SMNVEV (reference sequence). V was clipped by 4 bases and J by 3 bases, with 13 bases between them. The CDR3 region has the DNA TGTGCCAGCAGTTCCCAGGGGTTTGGCTACGAGCAGTACTTC. Amino acid sequence: CASSSQGFGYEQYF.

Turning to this clonotype: One end of the junction does not line up with germline, which may come from a read error. V gene TRBV19 combines with J gene TRBJ2-7; D is perhaps TRBD1 (6 bases). Germline assignment: CDR1 LNHDA and CDR2 SQIVND (reference sequence). The CDR3 is made up of 11 amino acids. The CDR3 protein is CASEQGYEQCF. In nucleotides, the CDR3 is TGCGCCAGTGAACAGGGATACGAGCAGTGCTTC.

This clonotype was found a few times. The chain combines TRBV18 with TRBJ1-6; 7 bases are shared with TRBD1. Germline loops: CDR1 KGHSH, CDR2 LQKENI. V was pared by 3 bases and J by 10 bases, with 12 bases of the junction left unmatched. The CDR3 consists of 16 residues. DNA for the CDR3: TGTGCCAGCTCACCCGGGCGGCAGGGGGTGAAATCACCCCTCCACTTT. This sequence encodes CASSPGRQGVKSPLHF.

Concerning this clonotype itself: This may come from a read error, since a much larger clone is one base off. The chain employs TRBV7-3 and TRBJ2-2; 7 nucleotides match TRBD1. In germline, CDR1 is SGHTA, CDR2 FQGTGA. The CDR3 extends over 17 amino acids. The J segment lost 7 bases and the V segment lost 5 bases, leaving 16 bases of the junction unmatched. CDR3 nucleotides: TGTGCCAGCAGCCTAAATGTCCTCACAGGGGTGGACGGGGAGCTGTTTTTT. Translating gives CASSLNVLTGVDGELFF.

The chain is built from TRBV3-1 and TRBJ2-4; 9 bases are a match to TRBD1. The junction had 5 bases not matched to a gene; V was cut back by 5 bases and J by 6 bases. Looked up from germline, CDR1 is LGHDT and CDR2 is YNNKEL (reference sequence). The CDR3 length is 14 residues. The DNA for the CDR3 is TGTGCCAGCAGCACCCGGGACAGGGTAAACATTCAGTACTTC. As protein: CASSTRDRVNIQYF. The whole variable domain, remainder taken from reference TRBV3-1 and TRBJ2-4, is DTAVSQTPKYLVTQMGNDKSIKCEQNLGHDTMYWYKQDSKKFLKIMFSYNNKELIINETVPNRFSPKSPDKAHLNLHINSLELGDSAVYFCASSTRDRVNIQYFGAGTRLSVL.

The chain recombines TRBV2 with TRBJ1-2; 10 positions match TRBD1. Germline assignment: CDR1 SNHLY and CDR2 FYNNEI. The CDR3 length is 16 residues. Losses at the gene ends were 5 bases for V and 6 bases for J; bases not matched to a gene: 12. DNA of the CDR3: TGTGCCAGCAGTTCTATGACAGGGGGCGCAGGAAATGGCTACACCTTC. It translates to CASSSMTGGAGNGYTF.

This clonotype was found many times. The V call is TRBV20-1, the J call TRBJ2-2, with 8 bases that match TRBD2. In germline, CDR1 is DFQATT, CDR2 SNEGSKA (reference sequence). This CDR3 region has 15 residues. V was pared by 6 bases and J by 3 bases, with 9 bases of the junction left unmatched. The CDR3, as DNA: TGCAGTGCCACCGCGGGGGGAAGGGACACCGGGGAGCTGTTTTTT. Encoded protein: CSATAGGRDTGELFF.

This chain links TRBV4-2 with TRBJ1-4; D may be TRBD1 (5 bases). This CDR3 spans 17 amino acids. Germline V CDR1 and CDR2: LGHNA, YNFKEQ. V lost 1 base and J 2 bases, leaving 14 bases between the germline ends. CDR3 coding DNA: TGTGCCAGCAGCCAAGCGACTTCAGGGATCACTAATGAAAAACTGTTTTTT. Translated: CASSQATSGITNEKLFF.

V and J are TRBV11-2 and TRBJ2-3, with TRBD1 as a possible D gene (7 bases). CDR3 length: 15 residues. V lost 4 bases and J lost 3, with 14 bases in between. CDR1 is SGHAT, CDR2 FQNNGV, per germline. CDR3 in amino acids: CASSSLRGETDTQYF. In nucleotides, the CDR3 is TGTGCCAGCAGCTCGCTCAGGGGGGAAACAGATACGCAGTATTTT.

This clonotype was seen more than once but under ten times. This chain connects TRBV7-2 to TRBJ2-7; perhaps D is TRBD1 or TRBD2 (5 bases each). Germline V gene data show CDR1 as SGHTA and CDR2 as FQGNSA. CDR3 length: 13 residues. The V end lost 2 bases, the J end lost 4 bases, and 9 bases lay between the germline ends. The CDR3 DNA sequence: TGTGCCAGCAGCTTATTGTGGGGGTACGAGCAGTACTTC. The encoded protein is CASSLLWGYEQYF.

About this clonotype: One base away lies a much larger clone, so this may be a sequencing read error. This chain uses TRBV5-6 with TRBJ1-1, with D perhaps matching TRBD1 (6 bases). This CDR3 comprises 14 residues. Trimming removed 0 bases at V and 6 bases at J, with 12 bases between. Germline CDR1 reads SGHDT; CDR2 reads YYEEEE. CDR3 bases: TGTGCCAGCAGCTTGGCGGGGGGGCAAGCTGAAGCTTTCTTT. It translates to CASSLAGGQAEAFF.

This clonotype was observed a few times. The chain links TRBV7-8 to TRBJ1-3; D is unresolved. The V gene lost 1 base and the J gene lost 1 base, with 2 bases spanning the gap. Germline CDR1 and CDR2: SGHVS and FQNEAQ. The CDR3 covers 13 residues. CDR3 coding DNA: TGTGCCAGCAGCTTAGGTTCTGGAAACACCATATATTTT. Amino acid sequence: CASSLGSGNTIYF.

The V gene is TRBV6-1, the J gene TRBJ2-2; 13 bases are a match to TRBD2. The V gene's germline CDR1 is MNHNS and CDR2 SASEGT. The V and J ends lost 8 bases and 7 bases, in that order; junction bases with no gene match: 10. The CDR3 runs 16 residues. The CDR3 bases are TGTGCCAGCGGCCAACTAGCGGGGGGGCCGGGCGGGGAGCTGTTTTTT. The encoded protein is CASGQLAGGPGGELFF.

V is TRBV24-1 and J is TRBJ1-1; 8 nucleotides align to TRBD1. Trimming took 3 bases from V and 7 from J; bases not matched to a gene: 6. The CDR3 spans 14 residues. Per germline, CDR1 KGHDR and CDR2 SFDVKD. As DNA, the CDR3 is TGTGCCACCAGTGATGGACAGGGATTGAATGAAGCTTTCTTT. Protein sequence: CATSDGQGLNEAFF.

This chain joins TRBV2 and TRBJ1-1; a weak D match, TRBD1 (6 bases). CDR3 length equals 13 residues. V was pared by 7 bases and J by 2 bases, with 11 bases between. CDR1 is SNHLY, CDR2 FYNNEI, per germline. This CDR3 reads CASKEQGNTEAFF. In DNA form, the CDR3 reads TGTGCCAGCAAGGAACAGGGCAACACTGAAGCTTTCTTT.

The rearrangement links TRBV4-2 to TRBJ2-1; the match to TRBD2 covers 8 bases. The CDR3 is 15 amino acids. Per germline, CDR1 LGHNA and CDR2 YNFKEQ. V trimming: 1 base; J trimming: 8 bases; junction bases outside the gene matches: 7. Here the CDR3 reads CASSQAGGPWDEQFF. In nucleotides, the CDR3 is TGTGCCAGCAGCCAAGCGGGGGGGCCTTGGGATGAGCAGTTCTTC.

The sample holds many counts of this clonotype. The V and J genes are TRBV7-8 and TRBJ2-7; D is perhaps TRBD1 (6 bases). CDR3 size: 13 residues. V was clipped by 6 bases and J by 12 bases, with 21 bases between them. The germline V gene has CDR1 SGHVS and CDR2 FQNEAQ. CDR3 in amino acids: CASSSLQGEAPYF. CDR3 nucleotide sequence: TGTGCCAGCAGTTCACTACAGGGAGAGGCTCCGTACTTC.

The table lists this clonotype with a few counts. The gene calls are TRBV10-3 and TRBJ1-5; TRBD1 might be the D (5 bases). This CDR3 region has 14 residues. Trimming removed 6 bases at V and 4 bases at J, with 13 bases between. CDR1 is ENHRY and CDR2 is SYGVKD in the germline V gene. This CDR3 is CAIRPGLPNQPQHF. DNA for the CDR3: TGTGCCATCAGGCCGGGACTTCCGAATCAGCCCCAGCATTTT.

V usage is TRBV24-1 and J usage is TRBJ1-1, with D unclear. In germline, CDR1 is KGHDR, CDR2 SFDVKD. The CDR3 totals 15 residues. V was clipped by 3 bases and J by 10 bases, with 20 bases between them. The CDR3: CATSDTTTRPPRAFF. The DNA for the CDR3 is TGTGCCACCAGTGATACCACGACAAGACCCCCAAGAGCTTTCTTT.